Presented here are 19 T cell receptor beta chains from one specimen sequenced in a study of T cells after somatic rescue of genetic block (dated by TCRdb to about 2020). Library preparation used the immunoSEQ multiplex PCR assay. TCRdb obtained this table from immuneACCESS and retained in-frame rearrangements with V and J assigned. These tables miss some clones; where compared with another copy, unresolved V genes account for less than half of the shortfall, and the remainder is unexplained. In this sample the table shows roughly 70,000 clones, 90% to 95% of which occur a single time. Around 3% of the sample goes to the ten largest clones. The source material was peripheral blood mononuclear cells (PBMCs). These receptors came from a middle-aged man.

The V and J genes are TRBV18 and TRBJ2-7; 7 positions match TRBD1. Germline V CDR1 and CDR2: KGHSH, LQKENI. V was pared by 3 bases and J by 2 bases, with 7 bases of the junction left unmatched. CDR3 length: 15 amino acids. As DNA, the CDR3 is TGTGCCAGCTCACCTTCGACAGGGCGTCCCTACGAGCAGTACTTC. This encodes CASSPSTGRPYEQYF.

The CDR3 region has the DNA TGTGCCAGCAGCCCCTTTAGCGGGACCCTCTACAATGAGCAGTTCTTC. Amino acid sequence: CASSPFSGTLYNEQFF. The chain recombines TRBV2 with TRBJ2-1; the match to TRBD2 covers 8 bases. The CDR3 is made up of 16 amino acids. The junction had 10 bases not matched to a gene; V was cut back by 6 bases and J by 3 bases. Germline V gene lookup returns CDR1 SNHLY and CDR2 FYNNEI.

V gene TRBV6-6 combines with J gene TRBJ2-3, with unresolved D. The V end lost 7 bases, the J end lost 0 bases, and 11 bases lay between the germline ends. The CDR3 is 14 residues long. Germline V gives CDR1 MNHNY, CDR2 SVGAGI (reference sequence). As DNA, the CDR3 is TGTGCCAGCACCCCCGGCCGGAGCACAGATACGCAGTATTTT. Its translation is CASTPGRSTDTQYF.

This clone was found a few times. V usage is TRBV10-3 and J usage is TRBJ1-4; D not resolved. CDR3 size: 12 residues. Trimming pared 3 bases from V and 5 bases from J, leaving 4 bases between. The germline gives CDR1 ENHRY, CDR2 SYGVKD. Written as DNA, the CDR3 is TGTGCCATCAGTGACAGAAATGAAAAACTGTTTTTT. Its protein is CAISDRNEKLFF.

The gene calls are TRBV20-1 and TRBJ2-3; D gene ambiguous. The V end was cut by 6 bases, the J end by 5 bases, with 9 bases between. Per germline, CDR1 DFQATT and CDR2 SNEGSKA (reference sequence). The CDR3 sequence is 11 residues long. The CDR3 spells CSAQIEDTQYF. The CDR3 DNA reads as TGCAGTGCCCAGATAGAAGATACGCAGTATTTT.

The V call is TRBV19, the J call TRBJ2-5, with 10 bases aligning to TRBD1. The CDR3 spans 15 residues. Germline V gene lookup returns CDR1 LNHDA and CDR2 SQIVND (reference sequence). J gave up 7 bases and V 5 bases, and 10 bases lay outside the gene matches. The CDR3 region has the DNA TGTGCCAGTAGTGCTCCCCGGGACAGGGGTAGGACCCAGTACTTC. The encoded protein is CASSAPRDRGRTQYF.

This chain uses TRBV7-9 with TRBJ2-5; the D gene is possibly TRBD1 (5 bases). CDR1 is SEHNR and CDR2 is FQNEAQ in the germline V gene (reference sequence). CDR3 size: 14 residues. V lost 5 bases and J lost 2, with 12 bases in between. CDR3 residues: CASSPPRAQETQYF. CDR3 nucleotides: TGTGCCAGCAGCCCACCCAGGGCGCAAGAGACCCAGTACTTC.

The CDR3 region is CAGNHGTDGYTF. Written as DNA, the CDR3 is TGTGCCGGGAACCACGGGACAGATGGCTACACCTTC. The chain has TRBV28 and TRBJ1-2, with 7 bases matching TRBD1. The length of the CDR3 is 12 residues. J gave up 6 bases and V 11 bases, and 9 bases lay outside the gene matches. Germline CDR1 is MDHEN and CDR2 is SYDVKM.

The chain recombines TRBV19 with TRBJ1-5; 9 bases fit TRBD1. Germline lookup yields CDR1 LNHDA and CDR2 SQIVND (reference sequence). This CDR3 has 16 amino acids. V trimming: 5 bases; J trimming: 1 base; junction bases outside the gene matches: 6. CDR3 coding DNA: TGTGCCAGTAGTTCAGGGGGACAGGGAAGCAATCAGCCCCAGCATTTT. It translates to CASSSGGQGSNQPQHF.

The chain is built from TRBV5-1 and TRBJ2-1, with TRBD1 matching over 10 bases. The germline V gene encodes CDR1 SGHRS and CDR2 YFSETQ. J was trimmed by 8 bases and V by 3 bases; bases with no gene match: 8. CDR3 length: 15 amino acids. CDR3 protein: CASSYLGQGTHEQFF. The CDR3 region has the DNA TGCGCCAGCAGCTATCTGGGACAGGGGACCCATGAGCAGTTCTTC.

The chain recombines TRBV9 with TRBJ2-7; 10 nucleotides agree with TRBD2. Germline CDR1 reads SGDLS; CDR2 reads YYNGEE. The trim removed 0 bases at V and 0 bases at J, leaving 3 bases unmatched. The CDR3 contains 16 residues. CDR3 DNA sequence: TGTGCCAGCAGCGTAGGACTAGCGGGCCTCTCCTACGAGCAGTACTTC. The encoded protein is CASSVGLAGLSYEQYF.

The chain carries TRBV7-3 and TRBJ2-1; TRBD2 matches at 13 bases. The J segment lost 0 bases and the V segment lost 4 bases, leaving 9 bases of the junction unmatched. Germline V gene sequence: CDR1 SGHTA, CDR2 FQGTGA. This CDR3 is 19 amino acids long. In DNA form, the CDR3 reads TGTGCCAGCAGCTCCCAGGGACTAGCGGGGCCCCTCTCCTACAATGAGCAGTTCTTC. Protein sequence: CASSSQGLAGPLSYNEQFF.

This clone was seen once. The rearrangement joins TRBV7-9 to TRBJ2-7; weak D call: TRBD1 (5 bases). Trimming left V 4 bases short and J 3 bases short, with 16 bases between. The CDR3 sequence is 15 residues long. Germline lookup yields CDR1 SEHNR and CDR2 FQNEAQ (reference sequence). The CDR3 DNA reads TGTGCCAGCAGCTACCCCTCTTTCAGGGACTACGAGCAGTACTTC. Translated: CASSYPSFRDYEQYF.

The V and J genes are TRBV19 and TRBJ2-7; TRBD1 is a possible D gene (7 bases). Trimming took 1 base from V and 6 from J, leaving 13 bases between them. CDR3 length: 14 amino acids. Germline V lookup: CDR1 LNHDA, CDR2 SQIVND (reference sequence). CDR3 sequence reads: CASSIGWQGGEQYF. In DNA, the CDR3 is TGTGCCAGTAGTATAGGTTGGCAGGGGGGCGAGCAGTACTTC.

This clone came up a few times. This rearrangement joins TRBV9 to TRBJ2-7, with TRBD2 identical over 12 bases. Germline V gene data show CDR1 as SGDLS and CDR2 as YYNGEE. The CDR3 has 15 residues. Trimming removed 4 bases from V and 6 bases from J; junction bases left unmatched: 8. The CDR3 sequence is CASSPLAGGLSEQYF. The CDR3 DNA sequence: TGTGCCAGCAGCCCACTAGCGGGAGGCCTTAGCGAGCAGTACTTC.

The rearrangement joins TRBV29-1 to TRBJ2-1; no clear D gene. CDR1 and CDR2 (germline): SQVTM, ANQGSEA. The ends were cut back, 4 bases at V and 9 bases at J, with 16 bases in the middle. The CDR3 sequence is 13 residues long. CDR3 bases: TGCAGCGTTGGACTGCAGCTGAATCTTGAGCAGTTCTTC. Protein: CSVGLQLNLEQFF.

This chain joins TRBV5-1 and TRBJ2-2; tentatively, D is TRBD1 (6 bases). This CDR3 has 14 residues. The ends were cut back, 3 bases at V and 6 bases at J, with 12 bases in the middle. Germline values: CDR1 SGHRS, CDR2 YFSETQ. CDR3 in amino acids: CASSSDSPAGELFF. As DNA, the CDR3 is TGCGCCAGCAGCTCGGACAGCCCGGCCGGGGAGCTGTTTTTT. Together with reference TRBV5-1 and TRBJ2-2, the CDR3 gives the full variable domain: KAGVTQTPRYLIKTRGQQVTLSCSPISGHRSVSWYQQTPGQGLQFLFEYFSETQRNKGNFPGRFSGRQFSNSRSEMNVSTLELGDSALYLCASSSDSPAGELFFGEGSRLTVL.

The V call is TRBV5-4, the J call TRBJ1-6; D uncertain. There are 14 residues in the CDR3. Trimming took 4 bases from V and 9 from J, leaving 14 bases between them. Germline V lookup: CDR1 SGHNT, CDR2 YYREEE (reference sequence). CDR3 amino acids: CASSQQDSSSPLHF. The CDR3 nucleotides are TGTGCCAGCAGCCAGCAGGATTCCAGTTCACCCCTCCACTTT. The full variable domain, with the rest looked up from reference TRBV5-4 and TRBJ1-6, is ETGVTQSPTHLIKTRGQQVTLRCSSQSGHNTVSWYQQALGQGPQFIFQYYREEENGRGNFPPRFSGLQFPNYSSELNVNALELDDSALYLCASSQQDSSSPLHFGNGTRLTVT.

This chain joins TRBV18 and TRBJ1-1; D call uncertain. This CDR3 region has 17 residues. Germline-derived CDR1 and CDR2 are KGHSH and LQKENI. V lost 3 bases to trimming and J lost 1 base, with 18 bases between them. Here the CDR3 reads CASSPTSIGLGNTEAFF. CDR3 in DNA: TGTGCCAGCTCACCCACCTCCATCGGTTTGGGGAACACTGAAGCTTTCTTT.